Below, one T cell receptor beta chain is given with its context. The antigen is undetermined. The CDR3 spans 14 residues. Germline V gene lookup returns CDR1 DFQATT and CDR2 SNEGSKA (reference sequence). Trimming shortened V by 5 bases and J by 2 bases, and 13 bases separated the two germline ends. Reverse transcription of roughly 0.5 to 1 ug RNA was performed with random hexamers. TCRdb ran MiXCR on the immunoSEQ multiplex PCR reads and lists one entry per CDR3 protein. The sample comprises about 76,000 distinct CDR3 sequences, approximately 93% of which are singletons, and 0.35% to 0.55% rests with the top ten. The sample belongs to a study of CD8 T cells in Susac syndrome. General observations from the study: TCR sequencing and HLA analysis covered a relatively small number of individuals.

The chain carries TRBV20-1 and TRBJ1-5; D gene uncertain. Sequenced sample: CD8+ T cells from PBMCs. This TCR came from a human donor with Susac syndrome. CDR3 sequence: CSARLQRGNQPQHF. CDR3 nucleotides: TGCAGTGCTCGACTCCAAAGGGGCAATCAGCCCCAGCATTTT.